This is a list of T cell receptor beta chains from one sample in a study of cytomegalovirus exposure and HLA in healthy donors. Some clones are missing from TCRdb's copy, which holds only in-frame ones; the method was immunoSEQ multiplex PCR. Of some 90,000 clones listed, 77% were seen once; the top ten hold roughly 1.9%. The sample consisted of PBMCs. These TCRs come from a boy younger than 18 in good health and CMV-seronegative. Both conserved end residues are part of each CDR3. The D gene is left open where the match is weak. Not every row has a clone size; where given, it reads once, few, many or a size class.

j_call,clone_size,d_call,v_call,cdr3_aa,cdr3_nt
TRBJ2-1,.,.,TRBV12-5,CASLGGPFYNEQFF,TGTGCTAGTTTAGGTGGGCCGTTCTACAATGAGCAGTTCTTC
TRBJ1-2,.,.,TRBV7-8,CASSLSSEGRGGYGYTF,TGTGCCAGCAGCTTAAGCAGCGAGGGCCGAGGGGGCTATGGCTACACCTTC
TRBJ2-2,.,.,TRBV4-2,CASSQESRGHIANTGELFF,TGTGCCAGCAGCCAAGAAAGCAGGGGCCACATCGCGAACACCGGGGAGCTGTTTTTT
TRBJ1-4,.,.,TRBV23-1,CASSQSDHIQGEKLFF,TGCGCCAGCAGTCAATCGGATCACATTCAGGGTGAAAAACTGTTTTTT
TRBJ2-7,.,TRBD2,TRBV9,CASSPGTRLEQYF,TGTGCCAGCAGCCCCGGGACTAGACTCGAGCAGTACTTC
TRBJ2-1,few,TRBD1,TRBV30,CAWSVWDSTLDEQFF,TGTGCCTGGAGTGTATGGGACAGTACCCTCGATGAGCAGTTCTTC
TRBJ2-1,.,TRBD2,TRBV15,CATRAGTSGINEQFF,TGTGCCACCAGGGCCGGGACTAGCGGGATTAATGAGCAGTTCTTC
TRBJ1-5,.,TRBD1,TRBV27,CASSAGTGNQPQHF,TGTGCCAGTTCCGCCGGGACAGGTAATCAGCCCCAGCATTTT
TRBJ1-2,.,TRBD1,TRBV11-2,CASSSGQGSSYGYTF,TGTGCCAGCAGCTCTGGACAGGGGAGCAGCTATGGCTACACCTTC
TRBJ2-4,.,TRBD1,TRBV6-5,CASSRDRNIQYF,TGTGCCAGCAGTCGGGACAGAAACATTCAGTACTTC
TRBJ1-2,.,.,TRBV5-1,CASSSDERTANYGYTF,TGCGCCAGCAGCTCCGACGAAAGGACAGCTAACTATGGCTACACCTTC
TRBJ1-2,.,.,TRBV29-1,CSVADIYGYTF,TGCAGCGTTGCGGACATCTATGGCTACACCTTC
TRBJ2-7,.,.,TRBV6-6,CASSASGSWYEQYF,TGTGCCAGCAGTGCGAGCGGGTCTTGGTACGAGCAGTACTTC
TRBJ2-7,.,TRBD2,TRBV7-9,CASSRGLAGGTEQYF,TGTGCCAGCAGCCGGGGACTAGCGGGGGGAACCGAGCAGTACTTC
TRBJ2-5,.,.,TRBV7-8,CASSYRTGLQETQYF,TGTGCCAGCAGCTATCGGACTGGACTCCAAGAGACCCAGTACTTC
TRBJ2-1,.,TRBD1,TRBV10-3,CAISEPGQGDYNEQFF,TGTGCCATCAGTGAGCCGGGACAGGGTGACTACAATGAGCAGTTCTTC
TRBJ2-1,.,TRBD2,TRBV29-1,CSGGGRAGNEQFF,TGCAGCGGGGGCGGGAGGGCCGGAAATGAGCAGTTCTTC
TRBJ2-1,.,.,TRBV30,CAWMGGHNEQFF,TGTGCCTGGATGGGGGGACACAATGAGCAGTTCTTC
TRBJ2-7,.,.,TRBV5-1,CASSRGGEQYF,TGCGCCAGCTCGAGGGGGGGCGAGCAGTACTTC
TRBJ1-3,.,.,TRBV30,CAWSVQDLNTIYF,TGTGCCTGGAGTGTACAGGATTTAAACACCATATATTTT
TRBJ1-1,once,.,TRBV16,CASSLVGGDTEAFF,TGTGCCAGCAGCCTTGTGGGGGGGGACACTGAAGCTTTCTTT
TRBJ1-5,.,.,TRBV10-1,CASSRFTRTGIRCNQPQHF,TGCGCCAGCAGCCGATTTACTCGAACAGGGATTCGGTGCAATCAGCCCCAGCATTTT
TRBJ2-3,.,TRBD1,TRBV6-5,CASSLQGSRTDTQYF,TGTGCCAGCAGCCTACAGGGGTCACGCACAGATACGCAGTATTTT
TRBJ2-7,.,.,TRBV4-1,CASSLTPSYEQYF,TGCGCCAGCAGCCTGACACCATCCTACGAGCAGTACTTC
TRBJ2-1,.,TRBD2,TRBV6-5,CASLLGGKEFF,TGTGCCAGCCTACTGGGGGGGAAGGAGTTCTTC
TRBJ1-1,.,TRBD1,TRBV6-1,CASTGQGTNTEAFF,TGTGCCAGCACTGGACAGGGAACAAACACTGAAGCTTTCTTT
TRBJ2-3,few,TRBD2,TRBV7-2,CASSLASSGVLPATAQYF,TGTGCCAGCAGCTTAGCCTCTAGCGGGGTATTGCCCGCCACTGCGCAGTATTTT
TRBJ1-1,.,.,TRBV28,CASSTGYTEAFF,TGTGCCAGCAGTACAGGGTACACTGAAGCTTTCTTT
TRBJ2-3,.,TRBD2,TRBV10-3,CAISEPPGNSGDLTDTQYF,TGTGCCATCAGTGAGCCCCCCGGGAATAGCGGGGATCTCACAGATACGCAGTATTTT
TRBJ2-1,.,TRBD1,TRBV9,CASSVGTGVNEQFF,TGTGCCAGCAGCGTGGGGACAGGCGTAAATGAGCAGTTCTTC
TRBJ1-2,.,TRBD1,TRBV6-5,CASSYSGQMANYGYTF,TGTGCCAGCAGTTACTCGGGACAGATGGCTAACTATGGCTACACCTTC
TRBJ1-1,once,TRBD1,TRBV7-2,CASSLGGTGAETEAFF,TGTGCCAGCAGCTTAGGGGGGACAGGGGCGGAGACTGAAGCTTTCTTT
TRBJ2-7,.,.,TRBV29-1,CSVDGGGEEMYEQYF,TGCAGCGTGGATGGAGGAGGGGAGGAAATGTACGAGCAGTACTTC
TRBJ2-1,.,TRBD2,TRBV6-1,CASSEATSARYNEQFF,TGTGCCAGCAGTGAAGCGACTAGCGCGAGATACAATGAGCAGTTCTTC
TRBJ1-5,.,.,TRBV30,CAWSRGNQPQHF,TGTGCCTGGAGTCGGGGCAATCAGCCCCAGCATTTT
TRBJ2-1,.,TRBD1,TRBV29-1,CSGGDRNYNEQFF,TGCAGCGGTGGGGACAGGAACTACAATGAGCAGTTCTTC
TRBJ2-7,.,.,TRBV4-1,CASSQDPSLRYYEQYF,TGCGCCAGCAGCCAAGATCCCTCTCTCCGGTACTACGAGCAGTACTTC
TRBJ2-1,.,TRBD2,TRBV5-1,CASSPGRGGYNEQFF,TGCGCCAGCAGCCCTGGGCGGGGGGGCTACAATGAGCAGTTCTTC
TRBJ1-3,.,TRBD1,TRBV27,CASSIGQGPGNTIYF,TGTGCCAGCAGTATAGGACAGGGACCTGGAAACACCATATATTTT
TRBJ1-2,once,TRBD1,TRBV6-5,CASSYPGGAGYTF,TGTGCCAGCAGTTACCCAGGGGGCGCGGGCTACACCTTC
TRBJ1-2,.,TRBD1,TRBV28,CASSNWYRGGYGYTF,TGTGCCAGCAGTAATTGGTACAGGGGAGGCTATGGCTACACCTTC
TRBJ2-1,once,TRBD2,TRBV7-2,CASSSLPGLAQYNEQFF,TGTGCCAGCAGCTCCCTCCCGGGACTAGCGCAGTACAATGAGCAGTTCTTC
TRBJ2-7,.,.,TRBV25-1,CASSGSRVGEQYF,TGTGCCAGCAGTGGAAGCAGGGTTGGCGAGCAGTACTTC
TRBJ2-3,.,TRBD2,TRBV4-3,CASSQEWGYGRDTQYF,TGCGCCAGCAGCCAAGAATGGGGGTACGGGAGGGATACGCAGTATTTT
TRBJ1-3,.,TRBD1,TRBV4-1,CASSQDNRGSGNTIYF,TGCGCCAGCAGCCAAGATAACAGGGGCTCTGGAAACACCATATATTTT
TRBJ2-4,.,.,TRBV7-9,CASSVSRPEDIQYF,TGTGCCAGCAGCGTGTCCCGGCCGGAGGACATTCAGTACTTC
TRBJ2-7,once,TRBD1,TRBV5-8,CASRRQGSSYEQYF,TGTGCCAGCAGAAGACAGGGGAGCTCCTACGAGCAGTACTTC
TRBJ1-2,.,.,TRBV7-9,CASRRAGERDGYTF,TGTGCCAGCAGGCGAGCTGGGGAGCGCGATGGCTACACCTTC
TRBJ2-1,.,.,TRBV19,CATIQGTSFNEQFF,TGTGCCACAATACAGGGGACTTCGTTCAATGAGCAGTTCTTC
TRBJ1-2,.,.,TRBV5-4,CASSLDRTNYGYTF,TGTGCCAGCAGCCTGGACAGAACTAACTATGGCTACACCTTC
TRBJ1-1,.,.,TRBV7-2,CASSQDRNTEAFF,TGTGCCAGCAGCCAAGACAGGAACACTGAAGCTTTCTTT
TRBJ2-7,.,TRBD1,TRBV29-1,CSVEDDRGIYEQYF,TGCAGCGTTGAAGACGACAGGGGGATCTACGAGCAGTACTTC
TRBJ2-1,few,.,TRBV7-2,CASSRGVAATYNEQFF,TGTGCCAGCAGCCGCGGGGTGGCAGCGACCTACAATGAGCAGTTCTTC
TRBJ2-3,.,TRBD2,TRBV4-3,CASSQQRGGRTDTQYF,TGCGCCAGCAGCCAACAGCGGGGGGGAAGGACAGATACGCAGTATTTT
TRBJ1-6,.,.,TRBV4-1,CASSQGQAYNSPLHF,TGCGCCAGCAGCCAAGGGCAGGCCTATAATTCACCCCTCCACTTT
TRBJ1-4,.,.,TRBV4-3,CASSQVQGTTNEKLFF,TGCGCCAGCAGCCAAGTGCAGGGCACAACTAATGAAAAACTGTTTTTT
TRBJ2-7,.,.,TRBV9,CASSVSGSEAYEQYF,TGTGCCAGCAGCGTATCAGGGTCGGAAGCCTACGAGCAGTACTTC
TRBJ2-5,.,.,TRBV19,CASSRGRATQETQYF,TGTGCCAGTAGTAGGGGGCGTGCGACCCAAGAGACCCAGTACTTC
TRBJ2-2,.,.,TRBV4-2,CASSQTLTIPGTGELFF,TGTGCCAGCAGCCAAACGTTGACAATACCCGGCACCGGGGAGCTGTTTTTT